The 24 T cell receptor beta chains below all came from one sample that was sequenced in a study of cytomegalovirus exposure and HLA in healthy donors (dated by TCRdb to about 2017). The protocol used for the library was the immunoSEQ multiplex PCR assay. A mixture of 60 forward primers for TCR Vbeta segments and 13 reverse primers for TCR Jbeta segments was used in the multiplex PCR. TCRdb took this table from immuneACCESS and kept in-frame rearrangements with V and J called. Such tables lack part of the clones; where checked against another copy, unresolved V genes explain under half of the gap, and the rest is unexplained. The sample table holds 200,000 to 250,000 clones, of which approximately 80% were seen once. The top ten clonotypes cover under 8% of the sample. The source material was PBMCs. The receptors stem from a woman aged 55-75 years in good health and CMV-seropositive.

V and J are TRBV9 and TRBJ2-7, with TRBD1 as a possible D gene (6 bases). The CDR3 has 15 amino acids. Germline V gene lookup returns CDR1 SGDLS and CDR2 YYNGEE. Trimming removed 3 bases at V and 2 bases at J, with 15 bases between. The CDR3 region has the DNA TGTGCCAGCAGCGAGGACGACCAGGGGCCCTACGAGCAGTACTTC. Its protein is CASSEDDQGPYEQYF. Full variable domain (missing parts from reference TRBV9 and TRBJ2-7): DSGVTQTPKHLITATGQRVTLRCSPRSGDLSVYWYQQSLDQGLQFLIQYYNGEERAKGNILERFSAQQFPDLHSELNLSSLELGDSALYFCASSEDDQGPYEQYFGPGTRLTVT.

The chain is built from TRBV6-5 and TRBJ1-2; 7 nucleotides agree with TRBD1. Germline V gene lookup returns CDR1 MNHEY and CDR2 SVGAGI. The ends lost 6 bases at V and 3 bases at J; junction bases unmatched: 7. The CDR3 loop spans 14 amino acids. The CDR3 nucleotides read TGTGCCAGCAGCTGGGACAGTGTAGACTATGGCTACACCTTC. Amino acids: CASSWDSVDYGYTF.

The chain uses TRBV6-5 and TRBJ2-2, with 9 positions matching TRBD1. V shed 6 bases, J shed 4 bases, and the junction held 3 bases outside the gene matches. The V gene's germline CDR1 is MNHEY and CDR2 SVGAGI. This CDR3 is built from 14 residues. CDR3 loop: CASRGQGGTGELFF. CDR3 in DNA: TGTGCCAGCAGGGGACAGGGAGGCACCGGGGAGCTGTTTTTT.

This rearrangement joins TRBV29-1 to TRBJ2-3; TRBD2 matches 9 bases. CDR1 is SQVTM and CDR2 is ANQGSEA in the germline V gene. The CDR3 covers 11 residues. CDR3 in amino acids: CAGGLGDTQYF. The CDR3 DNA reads TGCGCGGGAGGGCTTGGAGATACGCAGTATTTT.

The CDR3: CASSLVRASGTLYEQYF. The CDR3, as DNA: TGCGCCAGCAGCTTGGTCAGGGCTAGCGGGACTCTTTACGAGCAGTACTTC. The chain joins TRBV5-1 to TRBJ2-7, with 9 bases fitting TRBD2. There are 17 residues in the CDR3. Germline values: CDR1 SGHRS, CDR2 YFSETQ. The V gene end was trimmed by 0 bases and the J gene end by 4 bases; junction bases not matched to a gene: 11.

For the CDR3, the DNA is TGTGCCAGCAGTTTGTTTGAGGGATACAATGAGCAGTTCTTC. As protein: CASSLFEGYNEQFF. The chain is built from TRBV28 and TRBJ2-1, with a possible D match to TRBD2 (5 bases). The CDR3 loop spans 14 amino acids. Germline CDR1 and CDR2: MDHEN and SYDVKM. V shed 3 bases and J shed 4 bases, with 10 bases lying between them. The full variable domain, rest sourced from reference TRBV28 and TRBJ2-1, is DVKVTQSSRYLVKRTGEKVFLECVQDMDHENMFWYRQDPGLGLRLIYFSYDVKMKEKGDIPEGYSVSREKKERFSLILESASTNQTSMYLCASSLFEGYNEQFFGPGTRLTVL.

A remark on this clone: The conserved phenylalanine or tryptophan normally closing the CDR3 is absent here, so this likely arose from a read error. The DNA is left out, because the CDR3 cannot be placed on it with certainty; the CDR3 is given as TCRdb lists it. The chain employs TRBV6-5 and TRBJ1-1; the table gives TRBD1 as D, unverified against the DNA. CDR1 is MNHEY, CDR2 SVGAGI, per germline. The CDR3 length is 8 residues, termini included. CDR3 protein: CASGGVEY.

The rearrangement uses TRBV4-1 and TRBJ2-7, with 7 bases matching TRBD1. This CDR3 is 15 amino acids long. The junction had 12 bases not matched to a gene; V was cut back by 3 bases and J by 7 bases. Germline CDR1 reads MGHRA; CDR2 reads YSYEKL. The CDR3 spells CASSQRATGSREQYF. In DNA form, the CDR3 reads TGCGCCAGCAGCCAGCGGGCGACAGGGTCTAGGGAGCAGTACTTC.

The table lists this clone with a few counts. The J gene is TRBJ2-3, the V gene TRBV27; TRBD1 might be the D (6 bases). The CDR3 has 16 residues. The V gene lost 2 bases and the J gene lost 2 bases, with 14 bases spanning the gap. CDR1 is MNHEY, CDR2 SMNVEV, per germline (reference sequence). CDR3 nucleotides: TGTGCCAGCAGTTTAGGAAGGACAGCCCACACAGATACGCAGTATTTT. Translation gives CASSLGRTAHTDTQYF.

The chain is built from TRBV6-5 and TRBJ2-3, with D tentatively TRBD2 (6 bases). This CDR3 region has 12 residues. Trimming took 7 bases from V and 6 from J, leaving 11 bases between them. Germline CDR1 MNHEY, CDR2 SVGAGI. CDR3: CASTSSGDTQYF. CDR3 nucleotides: TGTGCCAGCACTTCAAGCGGGGATACGCAGTATTTT.

For the CDR3, the DNA is TGTGCCAGCAGGGACTTGCCGTACGAGCAGTACTTC. Protein: CASRDLPYEQYF. V gene TRBV2 combines with J gene TRBJ2-7, with a weak D call TRBD2 (5 bases). CDR3 length equals 12 residues. The germline CDR1 and CDR2 sequences are SNHLY and FYNNEI. The V and J ends lost 6 bases and 4 bases respectively, with 10 bases between them.

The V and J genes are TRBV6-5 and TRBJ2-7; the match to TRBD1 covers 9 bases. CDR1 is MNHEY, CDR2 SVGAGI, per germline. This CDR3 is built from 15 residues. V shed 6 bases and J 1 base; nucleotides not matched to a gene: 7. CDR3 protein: CASSPDRGLSYEQYF. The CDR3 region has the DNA TGTGCCAGCAGCCCCGACAGGGGGTTATCCTACGAGCAGTACTTC.

CDR3 DNA sequence: TGTGCCAGCAAGAAAGGAGGGCTAGGACATGAGCAGTTCTTC. Its protein is CASKKGGLGHEQFF. V and J are TRBV6-1 and TRBJ2-1, with a possible D match to TRBD2 (6 bases). The CDR3 totals 14 residues. V lost 7 bases and J 8 bases, leaving 18 bases between the germline ends. Germline CDR1 MNHNS, CDR2 SASEGT.

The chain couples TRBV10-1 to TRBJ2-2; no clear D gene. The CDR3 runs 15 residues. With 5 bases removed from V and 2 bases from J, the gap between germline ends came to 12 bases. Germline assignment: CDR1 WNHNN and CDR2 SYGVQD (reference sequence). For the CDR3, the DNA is TGCGCCAGCAGTCCTCTCGGGTCCAACACCGGGGAGCTGTTTTTT. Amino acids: CASSPLGSNTGELFF.

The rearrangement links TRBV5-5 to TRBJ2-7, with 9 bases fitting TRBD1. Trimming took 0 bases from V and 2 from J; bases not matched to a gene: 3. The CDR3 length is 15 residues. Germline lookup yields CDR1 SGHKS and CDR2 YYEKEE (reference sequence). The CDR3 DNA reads TGTGCCAGCAGCTTGGCCGGGACAGGGACCTACGAGCAGTACTTC. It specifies CASSLAGTGTYEQYF.

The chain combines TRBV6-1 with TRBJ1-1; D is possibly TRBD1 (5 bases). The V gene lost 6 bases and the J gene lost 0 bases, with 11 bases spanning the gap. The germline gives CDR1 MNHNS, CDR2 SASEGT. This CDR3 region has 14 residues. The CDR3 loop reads CASRRQTMNTEAFF. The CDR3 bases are TGTGCCAGCAGACGACAGACCATGAACACTGAAGCTTTCTTT.

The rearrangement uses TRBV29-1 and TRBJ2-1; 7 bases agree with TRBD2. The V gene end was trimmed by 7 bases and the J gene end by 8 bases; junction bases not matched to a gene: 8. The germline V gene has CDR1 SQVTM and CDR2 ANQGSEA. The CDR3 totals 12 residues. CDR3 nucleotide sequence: TGCAGCGCTTTGACTAGCTCGGATGAGCAGTTCTTC. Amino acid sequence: CSALTSSDEQFF.

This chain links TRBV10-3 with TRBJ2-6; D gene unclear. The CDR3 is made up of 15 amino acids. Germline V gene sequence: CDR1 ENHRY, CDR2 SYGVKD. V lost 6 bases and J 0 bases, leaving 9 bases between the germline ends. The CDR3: CAISSVPSGANVLTF. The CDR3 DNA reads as TGTGCCATCAGCTCAGTGCCCTCTGGGGCCAACGTCCTGACTTTC.

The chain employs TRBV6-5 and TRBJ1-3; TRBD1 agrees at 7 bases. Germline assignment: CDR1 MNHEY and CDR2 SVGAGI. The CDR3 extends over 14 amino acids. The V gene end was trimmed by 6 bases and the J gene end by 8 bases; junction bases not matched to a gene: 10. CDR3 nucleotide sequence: TGTGCCAGCAGCCCCCAGGGGGGTAGGGACACCATATATTTT. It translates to CASSPQGGRDTIYF.

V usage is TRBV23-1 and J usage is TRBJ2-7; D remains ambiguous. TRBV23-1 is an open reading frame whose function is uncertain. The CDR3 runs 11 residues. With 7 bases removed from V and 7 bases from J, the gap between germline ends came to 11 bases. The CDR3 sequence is CASTRDGEQYF. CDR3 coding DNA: TGCGCCAGCACCCGAGACGGGGAGCAGTACTTC.

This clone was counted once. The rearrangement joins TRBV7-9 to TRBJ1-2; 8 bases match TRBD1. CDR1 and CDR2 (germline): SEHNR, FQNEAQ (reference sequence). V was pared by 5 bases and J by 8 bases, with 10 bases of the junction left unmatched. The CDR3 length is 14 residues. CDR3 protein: CASSDPAGGWGYTF. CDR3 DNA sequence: TGTGCCAGCAGCGACCCTGCAGGGGGCTGGGGCTACACCTTC.

The CDR3 loop is CASSFSEQETQYF. The CDR3 nucleotides read TGTGCCAGCAGTTTTAGCGAGCAAGAGACCCAGTACTTC. The chain carries TRBV6-6 and TRBJ2-5; weak D call: TRBD2 (5 bases). Germline V gene sequence: CDR1 MNHNY, CDR2 SVGAGI (reference sequence). The CDR3 loop spans 13 amino acids. V lost 4 bases and J lost 2, with 8 bases in between.

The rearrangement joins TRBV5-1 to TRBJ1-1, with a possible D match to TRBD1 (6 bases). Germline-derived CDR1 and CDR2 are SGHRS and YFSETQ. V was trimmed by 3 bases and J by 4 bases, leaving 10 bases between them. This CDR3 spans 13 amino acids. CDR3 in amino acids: CASSSEQGTEAFF. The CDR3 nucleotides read TGCGCCAGCAGCTCGGAACAGGGCACTGAAGCTTTCTTT.

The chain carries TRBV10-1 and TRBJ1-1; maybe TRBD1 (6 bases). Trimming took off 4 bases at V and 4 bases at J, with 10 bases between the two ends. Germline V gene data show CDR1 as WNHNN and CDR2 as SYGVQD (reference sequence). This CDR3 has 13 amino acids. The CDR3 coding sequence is TGCGCCAGCAGTGTACAGGGATTCACTGAAGCTTTCTTT. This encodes CASSVQGFTEAFF.